This T cell receptor (beta chain) was captured by sequencing in a study of T cell clonotyping in hematopoietic cell transplantation. Assay: immunoSEQ multiplex PCR; the TCRdb copy retains only in-frame clones and omits some. The table has some 17,000 clones, roughly 88% seen once. The study, taken as a whole, reports: At the given depth, recipient repertoires were over 95% de novo clonotypes. Recipient TCR diversity dropped after transplant; expanded clonotypes rose from day 30 to 180. Higher Inverse Simpson Index values in graft donor and pretransplant recipient predicted broader posttransplant TCR diversity. Cells were unsorted, so CD4 and CD8 contributions were not separated.

As to this clone: Its antigen is currently unknown.

The CDR3 totals 15 residues. Germline lookup yields CDR1 SGHRS and CDR2 YFSETQ. Trimming left V 3 bases short and J 0 bases short, with 12 bases between. The sequenced sample was peripheral blood mononuclear cells. The clonotype originates from a man aged 50-60 years in good health. Some clones in this sample may be carry-over from other donors' samples. V and J are TRBV5-1 and TRBJ1-2; no firm D call. In nucleotides, the CDR3 is TGCGCCAGCAGCTCGCCAGAACAAGCTAACTATGGCTACACCTTC. This sequence encodes CASSSPEQANYGYTF.